The 14 T cell receptor beta chains given below trace back to one sample, sequenced in a study of CD8 T cells in Susac syndrome. Reverse transcription of about 0.5 to 1 ug RNA was performed with random hexamers. One entry per CDR3 protein, called by TCRdb with MiXCR from the immunoSEQ multiplex PCR reads. Here the sample spans about 400,000 distinct CDR3 sequences, approximately 89% being singletons. Sequencing input: CD8+ T cells from PBMCs. These receptors were collected from a human donor with multiple sclerosis.

V is TRBV2 and J is TRBJ2-3; the match to TRBD2 covers 9 bases. From germline, CDR1 is SNHLY and CDR2 FYNNEI. The CDR3 runs to 17 residues. V lost 2 bases to trimming and J lost 0 bases; unmatched junction nucleotides: 6. The CDR3 DNA is TGTGCCAGCAGTGAAAGTGGGCTAGCGGGGAGCACAGATACGCAGTATTTT. It is translated as CASSESGLAGSTDTQYF.

The rearrangement links TRBV14 to TRBJ2-7; TRBD2 matches at 7 bases. Unmatched junction bases numbered 5, after V lost 4 bases and J lost 5 bases. Germline loops: CDR1 SGHDN, CDR2 FVKESK. CDR3 length: 13 residues. The CDR3 reads CASSPFGRNEQYF. Here the CDR3 DNA reads TGTGCCAGCAGCCCGTTCGGGAGGAACGAGCAGTACTTC. The whole variable domain, filled in from reference TRBV14 and TRBJ2-7, reads EAGVTQFPSHSVIEKGQTVTLRCDPISGHDNLYWYRRVMGKEIKFLLHFVKESKQDESGMPNNRFLAERTGGTYSTLKVQPAELEDSGVYFCASSPFGRNEQYFGPGTRLTVT.

This clonotype was seen only once. The V gene is TRBV27, the J gene TRBJ2-7; D unclear. Deletions cut 5 bases from V and 2 bases from J, with 10 bases between. Germline V CDR1 and CDR2: MNHEY, SMNVEV (reference sequence). The CDR3 has 13 residues. CDR3 nucleotide sequence: TGTGCCAGCAGTCGTGCAGAGGCCTACGAGCAGTACTTC. As protein: CASSRAEAYEQYF.

The chain joins TRBV2 to TRBJ2-2; D is unresolved. The germline CDR1 and CDR2 sequences are SNHLY and FYNNEI. V was trimmed by 7 bases and J by 2 bases, leaving 17 bases between them. This CDR3 comprises 16 residues. The CDR3 DNA is TGTGCCAGCATAAAATCAGGCAGATCTAACACCGGGGAGCTGTTTTTT. Its protein is CASIKSGRSNTGELFF.

This chain links TRBV6-6 with TRBJ2-1; TRBD2 might be the D (5 bases). The V end was cut by 2 bases, the J end by 6 bases, with 5 bases between. Looked up from germline, CDR1 is MNHNY and CDR2 is SVGAGI (reference sequence). This CDR3 region has 12 residues. The CDR3 sequence: CASSYEGNEQFF. CDR3 DNA sequence: TGTGCCAGCAGTTACGAGGGCAATGAGCAGTTCTTC.

In the case of this clonotype: The junction departs from germline at one end; a sequencing error may be responsible. The rearrangement uses TRBV9 and TRBJ1-3, with D hard to call. CDR1 is SGDLS and CDR2 is YYNGEE in the germline V gene. The CDR3 totals 14 residues. CDR3: CASSVGGSENTIYF. CDR3 nucleotide sequence: TGTGCCAGCAGCGTAGGCGGATCTGAAAACACCATATATTTT.

The chain recombines TRBV19 with TRBJ1-1; no clear D gene. This CDR3 has 15 residues. Germline values: CDR1 LNHDA, CDR2 SQIVND (reference sequence). The germline V and J ends were trimmed by 3 bases and 2 bases, with 13 bases remaining between them. In DNA form, the CDR3 reads TGTGCCAGTAGTATTACGGAGGGTTATAACACTGAAGCTTTCTTT. This sequence encodes CASSITEGYNTEAFF.

DNA of the CDR3: TGTGCCAGCAGCCAAGGCTCTAGCGGGAGGGAGACCCAGTACTTC. The encoded protein is CASSQGSSGRETQYF. The rearrangement joins TRBV3-1 to TRBJ2-5; 11 positions match TRBD2. J lost 5 bases, V lost 1 base, and 3 bases had no gene match. The length of the CDR3 is 15 residues. Germline-derived CDR1 and CDR2 are LGHDT and YNNKEL (reference sequence).

V is TRBV12-3 or TRBV12-4 and J is TRBJ2-7; 14 positions agree with TRBD2. V dropped 6 bases and J dropped 4; count of bases not matched to a gene: 8. The CDR3 sequence is 16 residues long. CDR3: CASRPPTSGRGYEQYF. CDR3 DNA: TGTGCCAGCAGACCCCCGACTAGCGGGAGGGGGTACGAGCAGTACTTC.

The chain joins TRBV5-4 to TRBJ1-2; a possible D gene is TRBD1 (5 bases). Trimming removed 6 bases from V and 4 bases from J, with 31 bases in between. The CDR3 is made up of 19 amino acids. Germline V gene data show CDR1 as SGHNT and CDR2 as YYREEE (reference sequence). The CDR3, as DNA: TGTGCCAGCATCAAAGGGGTTGGGGCGGGTACCGATTGGGTCTATGGCTACACCTTC. Protein: CASIKGVGAGTDWVYGYTF. The full variable domain, its missing parts supplied by reference TRBV5-4 and TRBJ1-2, is ETGVTQSPTHLIKTRGQQVTLRCSSQSGHNTVSWYQQALGQGPQFIFQYYREEENGRGNFPPRFSGLQFPNYSSELNVNALELDDSALYLCASIKGVGAGTDWVYGYTFGSGTRLTVV.

The chain combines TRBV9 with TRBJ2-5; TRBD2 matches 11 bases. V lost 3 bases and J lost 0; bases outside the gene matches: 1. CDR1 is SGDLS, CDR2 YYNGEE, per germline. The CDR3 is 15 amino acids. CDR3 in amino acids: CASSEGLADQETQYF. For the CDR3, the DNA is TGTGCCAGCAGCGAGGGACTAGCGGACCAAGAGACCCAGTACTTC.

V gene TRBV5-8 combines with J gene TRBJ2-1; D perhaps matches TRBD2 (6 bases). With 0 bases removed from V and 8 bases from J, the gap between germline ends came to 9 bases. The germline V gene encodes CDR1 SGHTS and CDR2 YDEGEE. The CDR3 is made up of 13 amino acids. CDR3 nucleotide sequence: TGTGCCAGCAGCTTGGAAGGAGGGGATGAGCAGTTCTTC. Protein: CASSLEGGDEQFF.

The chain recombines TRBV6-6 with TRBJ1-4; no definite D call. The CDR3 has 15 residues. The V gene's germline CDR1 is MNHNY and CDR2 SVGAGI (reference sequence). Deletions cut 5 bases from V and 5 bases from J, with 15 bases between. The CDR3 DNA follows: TGTGCCAGCAGTGCTAGCCCCGGGTTGAATGAAAAACTGTTTTTT. This sequence encodes CASSASPGLNEKLFF.

The rearrangement links TRBV30 to TRBJ1-2, with 8 bases lining up with TRBD1. The CDR3 consists of 14 residues. Germline trimming cut 1 base from V and 8 bases from J; bases unmatched to any gene: 9. The germline V gene has CDR1 GTSNPN and CDR2 SVGIG (reference sequence). The CDR3 region has the DNA TGTGCCTGGAGTGATTTTCAGGGGGCGGGCGGCTACACCTTC. This encodes CAWSDFQGAGGYTF.